Listed below are T cell receptor beta chains from one sample, sequenced in a study of shared clonotypes between healthy human individuals. The data were produced by immunoSEQ multiplex PCR, yet TCRdb's version contains in-frame clones alone and is incomplete. The sample records some 2,100,000 clones, about 92% being singletons. Material: naive CD8+ T cells from PBMCs. The receptors derive from a man aged 18 to 35 in good health. Some clones in this sample may be carry-over from other donors' samples. Each CDR3 is given with its conserved first and last residue. A D gene is named only where the DNA matches it firmly. The size field is filled for only some rows; it gives once, few, many or a size class.

clone size,V gene,D gene,J gene,CDR3 DNA,CDR3 protein
.,TRBV7-9,.,TRBJ2-7,TGTGCCAGCAGGGGTCCCTCTCCGGCCTACGAGCAGTACTTC,CASRGPSPAYEQYF
.,TRBV6-6,.,TRBJ1-2,TGTGCCAGCTTGACCGCGCGAGGCTACACCTTC,CASLTARGYTF
.,TRBV27,.,TRBJ1-2,TGTGCCAGCAGTTTATTTGCAGGGGATGTAAACTATGGCTACACCTTC,CASSLFAGDVNYGYTF
.,TRBV11-3,TRBD2,TRBJ2-7,TGTGCCAGCAGCCACCATAGCGGGAGTCTCGACGAGCAGTACTTC,CASSHHSGSLDEQYF
.,TRBV7-9,TRBD2,TRBJ2-7,TGTGCCAGCAGCTCTAGCGGGAGGCCCCCCGAGCAGTACTTC,CASSSSGRPPEQYF
.,TRBV27,TRBD2,TRBJ2-3,TGTGCCAGCACCCAGTCCTTAGCGGGAACCCAGTATTTT,CASTQSLAGTQYF
.,TRBV9,TRBD1,TRBJ2-1,TGTGCCAGCAGCGAGGGGGACAGGTACAATGAGCAGTTCTTC,CASSEGDRYNEQFF
.,TRBV29-1,.,TRBJ1-1,TGCAGCGTAGGTGACAGCATGAACACTGAAGCTTTCTTT,CSVGDSMNTEAFF
.,TRBV6-5,TRBD2,TRBJ2-7,TGTGCCAGCAGCTCCGGGAGGGGATCCAAGCAGTACTTC,CASSSGRGSKQYF
.,TRBV14,.,TRBJ1-2,TGTGCCAGCAGCCCTCCACTTGGGGCCCTAATCGGCGGCTACACCTTC,CASSPPLGALIGGYTF
.,TRBV7-8,TRBD1,TRBJ2-3,TGTGCCAGCAGCTCCGGACAGGGCAGGGATACGCAGTATTTT,CASSSGQGRDTQYF
.,TRBV28,TRBD2,TRBJ2-7,TGTGCCAGCAGCGGGACCGGGACTAGCGGGAGTTACGAGCAGTACTTC,CASSGTGTSGSYEQYF
.,TRBV5-1,.,TRBJ2-7,TGCGCCAGCAGCTCCCGGGACCGCATCTACGAGCAGTACTTC,CASSSRDRIYEQYF
.,TRBV6-1,.,TRBJ2-5,TGTGCCAGCAGTTTGAGCGTCGAGACCCAGTACTTC,CASSLSVETQYF
.,TRBV5-1,TRBD1,TRBJ2-7,TGCGCCAGCAGCTCGGACAGGGACTCCTACGAGCAGTACTTC,CASSSDRDSYEQYF
.,TRBV4-1,TRBD2,TRBJ2-1,TGCGCCAGCAGCCAAGGCCTAGCGGGAGGAGGGGAGCAGTTCTTC,CASSQGLAGGGEQFF
.,TRBV2,TRBD1,TRBJ1-5,TGTGCCAGCCAATCCGGACAGGGCTTTTTCGAGAATCAGCCCCAGCATTTT,CASQSGQGFFENQPQHF
few,TRBV25-1,.,TRBJ1-1,TGTGCCAGCAGTGAATGGGGGGACACTGAAGCTTTCTTT,CASSEWGDTEAFF
.,TRBV5-1,.,TRBJ2-1,TGCGCCAGCGCCGGGGGACTCCCCATACGAGACAATGAGCAGTTCTTC,CASAGGLPIRDNEQFF
.,TRBV19,.,TRBJ1-4,TGTGCCAGTTCGGGCATGGCGCAGGGGACTGCAACTAATGAAAAACTGTTTTTT,CASSGMAQGTATNEKLFF
.,TRBV27,TRBD2,TRBJ2-1,TGTGCCAGCAGCCCGCCCTGGGGGAGGGCCAGATATGAGCAGTTCTTC,CASSPPWGRARYEQFF
.,TRBV27,.,TRBJ1-4,TGTGCCAGCAGTTTTTCTTTAGGGAGTGAAAAACTGTTTTTT,CASSFSLGSEKLFF
.,TRBV5-1,.,TRBJ2-7,TGCGCCAGCAGCCTCTACGGGACAACAGAACACTACGAGCAGTACTTC,CASSLYGTTEHYEQYF
.,TRBV7-9,.,TRBJ2-3,TGTGCCCACCGACGGCCGAGCACAGATACGCAGTATTTT,CAHRRPSTDTQYF
.,TRBV13,TRBD1,TRBJ1-1,TGTGCCAGCAGCTTACGTTATAGGGGGCACGCTGAAGCTTTCTTT,CASSLRYRGHAEAFF
once,TRBV2,.,TRBJ1-4,TGTGCCAGCAGTGACAGGGAGCCTGCAACTAATGAAAAACTGTTTTTT,CASSDREPATNEKLFF
.,TRBV29-1,TRBD1,TRBJ1-2,TGCAGCGTCACAGGGGGTGGTTCCTATGGCTACACCTTC,CSVTGGGSYGYTF